This is a list of T cell receptor beta chains from one sample in a study of CD8 T cells in ankylosing spondylitis. A single record per CDR3 protein comes from TCRdb applying MiXCR to the 5' RACE reads. The sample shows some 400,000 distinct CDR3 sequences, under 25% of them seen only once. The sample consisted of blood, either unsorted or a sorted T cell fraction (not recorded which). These receptors were obtained from a male donor with ankylosing spondylitis. Each CDR3 is given with its conserved first and last residue. Some rows have no size entry. The others give once, few or many, or a class for an expanded clone.

abundance,v_gene,j_gene,CDR3aa
many,TRBV10-3,TRBJ2-5,CAIRSDRGTFRLAGGGETQYF
many,TRBV15,TRBJ2-1,CATSRPPGRSSNEQFF
-,TRBV11-3,TRBJ2-7,CASSLGDIYEQYF
few,TRBV28,TRBJ1-2,CASSLGWSNYGYTF
few,TRBV3-1,TRBJ1-1,CASGRQANTEAFF
-,TRBV7-9,TRBJ2-7,CASSPIDSGSKSYF
many,TRBV5-1,TRBJ1-1,CASSLVQGATEAFF
few,TRBV6-5,TRBJ2-7,CASSYTRTGPNEQYF
few,TRBV5-1,TRBJ1-1,CASSSGQGRNTEAFF
few,TRBV3-1,TRBJ2-3,CASSGLGTSRDTQYF
few,TRBV6-2/TRBV6-3,TRBJ2-4,CASSFRPQGVEAKNIQYF
-,TRBV7-3,TRBJ2-1,CASSLQGPLSYNEQFF
-,TRBV5-1,TRBJ2-2,CASSFDVAGGASTGELFF
few,TRBV7-8,TRBJ2-7,CASSLPAHEQYF
-,TRBV2,TRBJ2-3,CASSLLGVGTDTQYF
-,TRBV6-1,TRBJ2-1,CASSLSGAWGNEQFF
few,TRBV12-3/TRBV12-4,TRBJ1-5,CASSSGNRNQPQHF
many,TRBV5-6,TRBJ2-5,CASSGGTTTLGETQYF
few,TRBV18,TRBJ1-1,CASSPRDRLVDTEAFF
-,TRBV15,TRBJ2-7,CATSSLSRLRDEQYF
-,TRBV19,TRBJ1-1,CASSLNRGVGTEAFF
few,TRBV30,TRBJ1-2,CAWSVSRNYGYTF
few,TRBV9,TRBJ2-3,CASSVYTSTDTQYF
few,TRBV15,TRBJ1-2,CATSRDLSGGAGGYTF
-,TRBV29-1,TRBJ1-1,CSVNRGGSNTEAFF
few,TRBV29-1,TRBJ2-2,CSVVGASGTGELFF
few,TRBV7-2,TRBJ2-3,CASSLARARPDTQYF
few,TRBV9,TRBJ2-3,CASSVDWGTDTQYF
few,TRBV7-8,TRBJ2-2,CASRLLAGNAGTGELFF
few,TRBV9,TRBJ1-3,CASSPRDMLNTIYF
-,TRBV6-1,TRBJ2-2,CASSQDRGDGELFF
-,TRBV18,TRBJ2-6,CASSDSRANVLTF
-,TRBV20-1,TRBJ1-5,CSASMVRSNQPQHF
-,TRBV4-3,TRBJ2-7,CASSQVSGRPFGEQYF
few,TRBV2,TRBJ2-1,CASSPANEQFF
-,TRBV12-3/TRBV12-4,TRBJ2-2,CASSYGDRESGELFF
-,TRBV27,TRBJ2-7,CASSLVSSGSYEQYF
many,TRBV29-1,TRBJ2-5,CSVGRGGQETQYF
-,TRBV29-1,TRBJ2-3,CSVEEPGLAGGTDTQYF
-,TRBV12-5,TRBJ1-3,CASGLVRGISRNTIYF